The sequence of this T cell receptor (beta chain) was determined in a study of human T cells and chemical hapten exposure. One entry per CDR3 protein, called by TCRdb with MiXCR from the RACE reads. Of some 39,000 distinct CDR3 sequences listed, roughly 7.2% are singletons. Time point noted: pre-sensitization, week 0. The treatment denotes: therapeutic diphenylcyclopropenone sensitization with weekly scalp DPC. CDR1 and CDR2 from the germline V gene are SGHTA and FQGNSA. V shed 5 bases, J shed 7 bases, and the junction held 17 bases outside the gene matches. The CDR3 runs 17 residues. The chain couples TRBV7-2 to TRBJ2-1; the match to TRBD2 covers 7 bases. The clonotype comes from a woman aged 45-65 years with alopecia areata. Some clones in this sample may be carry-over from other donors' samples. The sequences come from whole blood, collected in connection with sensitization to the hapten diphenylcyclopropenone (DPC). The CDR3 region has the DNA TGTGCCAGCAGCCCCGAGACGACTAGCCTTCCTACAAATGAGCAGTTCTTC. Residues: CASSPETTSLPTNEQFF.